Below, 9 T cell receptor beta chains from the same sample are listed, as sequenced in a study of T cell responses to AZD1222 COVID-19 vaccine (dated by TCRdb to about 2021). Explained via the paper, the time point label denotes: baseline before first vaccination. Receptors were amplified or captured by the immunoSEQ multiplex PCR assay. TCRdb stores this immuneACCESS table with in-frame sequences only. Part of the clones is absent; in the studies checked, under half of the shortfall reflects unresolved V genes, and no reason is known for the rest. The sample yields 100,000 to 150,000 clones; about 90% were counted once. The ten largest clones capture about 10% of the sample. The source was peripheral blood, collected on day 0 of AZD1222 vaccination. The receptors were sampled from an adult in good health.

Here the CDR3 reads CASSPLMVADEQFF. CDR3 in DNA: TGTGCCAGCAGCCCCCTGATGGTAGCCGATGAGCAGTTCTTC. The gene calls are TRBV28 and TRBJ2-1; D remains unclear. The length of the CDR3 is 14 residues. The V end lost 6 bases, the J end lost 8 bases, and 17 bases lay between the germline ends. Looked up from germline, CDR1 is MDHEN and CDR2 is SYDVKM.

This sequence joins TRBV6-1 and TRBJ1-5; 7 bases are a match to TRBD1. With 2 bases clipped from V and 4 bases from J, the junction kept 8 bases outside the gene matches. Germline V lookup: CDR1 MNHNS, CDR2 SASEGT. This CDR3 has 16 residues. The CDR3 bases are TGTGCCAGCAGTGAATGGTCGGGACAGTTGAATCAGCCCCAGCATTTT. Its translation is CASSEWSGQLNQPQHF.

This clone was detected only a few times. The V gene is TRBV5-1, the J gene TRBJ2-1; 8 bases match TRBD2. The junction had 6 bases not matched to a gene; V was cut back by 5 bases and J by 2 bases. The CDR3 extends over 15 amino acids. Germline V CDR1 and CDR2: SGHRS, YFSETQ. The CDR3 region has the DNA TGCGCCAGCAGTTTCCGGGGACTAGCCTACAATGAGCAGTTCTTC. It encodes CASSFRGLAYNEQFF.

The CDR3 region is CASSLGSGAGNIQYF. CDR3 coding DNA: TGTGCCAGCAGCTTAGGATCGGGAGCAGGCAACATTCAGTACTTC. The chain links TRBV11-2 to TRBJ2-4; TRBD2 might be the D (6 bases). CDR3 size: 15 residues. V was pared by 1 base and J by 7 bases, with 14 bases between. The germline CDR1 and CDR2 sequences are SGHAT and FQNNGV.

As DNA, the CDR3 is TGCGCCAGCAAAGATTACAGCTCGGATGAAAAACTGTTTTTT. This codes for CASKDYSSDEKLFF. This sequence joins TRBV5-1 and TRBJ1-4; D is uncertain. V was clipped by 6 bases and J by 6 bases, with 15 bases between them. Germline lookup yields CDR1 SGHRS and CDR2 YFSETQ. This CDR3 is 14 amino acids long.

This clone was recorded once. The chain couples TRBV3-1 (or the pseudogene TRBV3-2) to TRBJ1-1; D not certain. The CDR3 sequence is 15 residues long. Deletions cut 1 base from V and 5 bases from J, with 14 bases between. The V gene's germline CDR1 is LGHDT and CDR2 YNNKEL (reference sequence). The CDR3 DNA sequence: TGTGCCAGCAGCCAAGTGACCCTGAGGAGGACTGAAGCTTTCTTT. It translates to CASSQVTLRRTEAFF.

The chain carries TRBV5-1 and TRBJ2-1; D unresolved. The V and J ends lost 0 bases and 4 bases respectively, with 11 bases between them. Per the germline V gene, CDR1 is SGHRS and CDR2 is YFSETQ. The CDR3 runs 15 residues. The CDR3 reads CASSLEGEGYNEQFF. In nucleotides, the CDR3 is TGCGCCAGCAGCTTGGAGGGTGAAGGGTACAATGAGCAGTTCTTC.

V usage is TRBV18 and J usage is TRBJ1-3, with unresolved D. This CDR3 region has 13 residues. Germline-derived CDR1 and CDR2 are KGHSH and LQKENI. V gave up 10 bases and J gave up 1 base, with 11 bases separating them. This CDR3 reads CATRKASGNTIYF. The CDR3 DNA is TGTGCCACCCGGAAGGCTTCTGGAAACACCATATATTTT.

V and J are TRBV4-1 and TRBJ2-1; D is unresolved. Germline V gene sequence: CDR1 MGHRA, CDR2 YSYEKL. V was clipped by 0 bases and J by 1 base, with 7 bases between them. The CDR3 has 15 amino acids. CDR3 sequence: CASSQDASSYNEQFF. CDR3 coding DNA: TGCGCCAGCAGCCAAGATGCTAGTTCCTACAATGAGCAGTTCTTC.